This passage covers 17 T cell receptor beta chains from one sample sequenced in a study of beta chain features in type 1 diabetes. The study reverse transcribed the entire isolated RNA, so it sequenced expressed TCRB transcripts. Using immunoSEQ multiplex PCR, the repertoire was profiled, and TCRdb retains in-frame clones only, with some absent. This sample yields under 450,000 clones, of which about 14% are seen a single time; about 0.04% belongs to the top ten. The source material was naive CD4+ T cells from blood. These receptor sequences come from a man in his thirties or forties in good health.

The rearrangement uses TRBV30 and TRBJ1-4; D uncertain. V dropped 1 base and J dropped 3 bases, with 12 bases sitting between them. CDR1 is GTSNPN, CDR2 SVGIG, per germline (reference sequence). The CDR3 contains 15 residues. The CDR3 is CAWSDVMGANEKLFF. The CDR3 DNA reads as TGTGCCTGGAGTGACGTAATGGGAGCTAATGAAAAACTGTTTTTT.

V and J are TRBV7-2 and TRBJ1-1; tentatively, D is TRBD1 (5 bases). The germline V and J ends were trimmed by 2 bases and 1 base, with 11 bases remaining between them. This CDR3 spans 15 amino acids. Germline CDR1 reads SGHTA; CDR2 reads FQGNSA. The CDR3 DNA reads as TGTGCCAGCAGCTTAATGTATGGGGGGAACACTGAAGCTTTCTTT. It encodes CASSLMYGGNTEAFF.

V usage is TRBV7-9 and J usage is TRBJ1-2; TRBD1 aligns across 8 bases. Germline-derived CDR1 and CDR2 are SEHNR and FQNEAQ (reference sequence). The CDR3 has 14 amino acids. Losses at the gene ends were 5 bases for V and 4 bases for J; bases not matched to a gene: 6. The DNA for the CDR3 is TGTGCCAGCAGCGCTGACAGGGGTGCCTATGGCTACACCTTC. The encoded protein is CASSADRGAYGYTF. Using reference TRBV7-9 and TRBJ1-2 for the parts outside the CDR3, the full variable domain is DTGVSQNPRHKITKRGQNVTFRCDPISEHNRLYWYRQTLGQGPEFLTYFQNEAQLEKSRLLSDRFSAERPKGSFSTLEIQRTEQGDSAMYLCASSADRGAYGYTFGSGTRLTVV.

This clone appeared a few times. Other DNA sequences of this sample code for an identical CDR3. CDR3 sequence (DNA): TGTGCCTGGAGTCCAGGGTCCTACGAGCAGTACGTC. It codes for CAWSPGSYEQYV. The chain recombines TRBV30 with TRBJ2-7, with TRBD1 as a possible D gene (5 bases). Trimming left V 2 bases short and J 1 base short, with 6 bases between. The CDR3 has 12 residues. CDR1 is GTSNPN and CDR2 is SVGIG in the germline V gene (reference sequence).

This chain uses TRBV5-4 with TRBJ1-6; D is uncertain. This CDR3 spans 16 amino acids. Germline CDR1 reads SGHNT; CDR2 reads YYREEE (reference sequence). Trimming shortened V by 4 bases and J by 5 bases, and 16 bases separated the two germline ends. The CDR3, as DNA: TGTGCCAGCAGCCCTGGCGGCAGGAATAATAATTCACCCCTCCACTTT. It yields the protein CASSPGGRNNNSPLHF.

The J gene is TRBJ2-3, the V gene TRBV4-2, with D perhaps TRBD2 (5 bases). CDR3 length equals 14 residues. V lost 4 bases to trimming and J lost 8 bases, with 16 bases between them. CDR1 and CDR2 (germline): LGHNA, YNFKEQ. The CDR3 here is CASSPLAGEGTQYF. Here the CDR3 DNA reads TGTGCCAGCAGCCCTTTAGCTGGAGAGGGTACGCAGTATTTT.

In this sample, this clone turned up a few times. The gene calls are TRBV13 and TRBJ1-1; D gene uncertain. Trimming cost V 5 bases and J 11 bases, with 18 bases left between them. Germline-derived CDR1 and CDR2 are PRHDT and FYEKMQ (reference sequence). The CDR3 loop spans 13 amino acids. CDR3 nucleotides: TGTGCCAGCAGCGATACGAAATCTCTCAGGGCTTTCTTT. It translates to CASSDTKSLRAFF.

Only a few counts were recorded for this clone. Here the CDR3 reads CASSVTGSRNTEAFF. The CDR3 DNA reads TGTGCCAGCAGCGTAACAGGTTCCCGGAACACTGAAGCTTTCTTT. The J gene is TRBJ1-1, the V gene TRBV7-9; D is perhaps TRBD1 (5 bases). The germline V gene has CDR1 SEHNR and CDR2 FQNEAQ (reference sequence). Deletions cut 5 bases from V and 1 base from J, with 14 bases between. CDR3 length: 15 amino acids.

This clone was counted between two and nine times. The chain links TRBV7-2 to TRBJ2-7, with D perhaps matching TRBD1 (5 bases). Germline CDR1 reads SGHTA; CDR2 reads FQGNSA. Trimming left V 2 bases short and J 0 bases short, with 11 bases between. The CDR3 spans 15 residues. CDR3 DNA: TGTGCCAGCAGCTTAAACCCGACAGCCTCCTACGAGCAGTACTTC. Translation gives CASSLNPTASYEQYF. Filled out from reference TRBV7-2 and TRBJ2-7, the complete variable domain reads GAGVSQSPSNKVTEKGKDVELRCDPISGHTALYWYRQSLGQGLEFLIYFQGNSAPDKSGLPSDRFSAERTGGSVSTLTIQRTQQEDSAVYLCASSLNPTASYEQYFGPGTRLTVT.

This clone was found a few times. The chain couples TRBV19 to TRBJ1-2; D is undetermined. CDR3 size: 12 residues. Trimming stripped 6 bases from V and 1 base from J, with 6 bases between. The germline V gene encodes CDR1 LNHDA and CDR2 SQIVND (reference sequence). CDR3 sequence (DNA): TGTGCCAGTAGACGTGTTAACTATGGCTACACCTTC. This gives the protein CASRRVNYGYTF.

This chain connects TRBV7-9 to TRBJ1-4; D is unclear. Per the germline V gene, CDR1 is SEHNR and CDR2 is FQNEAQ (reference sequence). Deletions cut 6 bases from V and 3 bases from J, with 8 bases between. The CDR3 consists of 13 residues. The CDR3 coding sequence is TGTGCCAGCAGTCCCACAGCTAATGAAAAACTGTTTTTT. Encoded protein: CASSPTANEKLFF.

V is TRBV18 and J is TRBJ2-7; no definite D call. This CDR3 comprises 13 residues. Trimming removed 3 bases at V and 6 bases at J, with 12 bases between. Germline CDR1 and CDR2: KGHSH and LQKENI. CDR3 loop: CASSPQSGSEQYF. The CDR3 DNA follows: TGTGCCAGCTCACCTCAATCGGGTTCCGAGCAGTACTTC.

This clone was seen only a few times. The chain couples TRBV2 to TRBJ1-5; no firm D call. The V and J ends lost 4 bases and 4 bases respectively, with 8 bases between them. CDR1 is SNHLY and CDR2 is FYNNEI in the germline V gene. This CDR3 has 13 residues. DNA for the CDR3: TGTGCCAGCAGTGTCTTGGGGAATCAGCCCCAGCATTTT. Amino acids: CASSVLGNQPQHF.

There are a few counts of this clone. The J gene is TRBJ2-7, the V gene TRBV7-9; a weak D match, TRBD1 (5 bases). Germline CDR1 is SEHNR and CDR2 is FQNEAQ (reference sequence). Between the trimmed V and J ends, which lost 6 bases and 6 bases, there was a span of 12 bases. The CDR3 consists of 12 residues. The CDR3 bases are TGTGCCAGCAGTTTCGACAGAGTCGAGCAGTACTTC. Its protein product is CASSFDRVEQYF.

This clone was seen more than once but under ten times. This chain uses TRBV29-1 with TRBJ1-4; the D is unclear. Trimming left V 6 bases short and J 2 bases short, with 7 bases between. The CDR3 consists of 12 residues. Per the germline V gene, CDR1 is SQVTM and CDR2 is ANQGSEA. The chain's CDR3 is CSVASTNEKLFF. The CDR3 bases are TGCAGCGTCGCGTCGACTAATGAAAAACTGTTTTTT.

The V and J genes are TRBV12-5 and TRBJ2-1; 10 bases are shared with TRBD1. The V and J ends lost 5 bases and 6 bases, in that order; junction bases with no gene match: 10. Germline V CDR1 and CDR2: LGHNT, FRNRAP. This CDR3 contains 16 residues. CDR3 amino acids: CASGNPGGQGSNEQFF. The CDR3 DNA sequence: TGTGCTAGTGGTAACCCGGGGGGACAGGGGAGCAATGAGCAGTTCTTC.

J is TRBJ2-3 and V is TRBV6-1; 12 bases are a match to TRBD2. Germline lookup yields CDR1 MNHNS and CDR2 SASEGT. The CDR3 consists of 15 residues. Losses at the gene ends were 5 bases for V and 1 base for J; bases not matched to a gene: 1. The CDR3 is CASSWTSGGTDTQYF. Written as DNA, the CDR3 is TGTGCCAGCAGTTGGACTAGCGGGGGCACAGATACGCAGTATTTT.